The rows below give T cell receptor beta chains drawn from one sample of a study of CD8 T cells in Susac syndrome. One entry per CDR3 protein, called by TCRdb with MiXCR from the immunoSEQ multiplex PCR reads. The sample holds 100,000 to 150,000 distinct CDR3 sequences, about 95% seen once. Sequenced input: CD4+ T cells from PBMCs. These receptor sequences come from a human donor in good health. Both conserved end residues are part of each CDR3. D genes are given only for firm matches. Clone size is given for some rows only: seen once, a few or many times, or a class if the clone is expanded.

NA	NA	TRBV29-1	TRBJ1-1	TGCAGCGTAGCCCTCAGGTTGGCGAACACTGAAGCTTTCTTT	CSVALRLANTEAFF
NA	TRBD1	TRBV5-1	TRBJ2-5	TGCGCCAGCAGCAAGATGGGACAGACCCAAGAGACCCAGTACTTC	CASSKMGQTQETQYF
NA	NA	TRBV24-1	TRBJ2-5	TGTGCCACCAGTGGTTACAGGGATGGAGAGACCCAGTACTTC	CATSGYRDGETQYF
NA	TRBD1	TRBV7-9	TRBJ1-1	TGTGCCAGCAGCGGACAGGCAAACACTGAAGCTTTCTTT	CASSGQANTEAFF
NA	TRBD2	TRBV29-1	TRBJ2-3	TGCAGCGTTGGCCTTAGCGGGATAGATACGCAGTATTTT	CSVGLSGIDTQYF
once	TRBD1	TRBV15	TRBJ1-2	TGTGCCACCAGCATCGACAGGGGCGGGTATGGCTACACCTTC	CATSIDRGGYGYTF
NA	NA	TRBV23-1	TRBJ1-2	TGCGCCAGCAGTCAATCTAGGACACTTTATGGCTACACCTTC	CASSQSRTLYGYTF
NA	TRBD1	TRBV7-2	TRBJ2-7	TGTGCCAGCAGCTTCAAACAGGGGGCCTACGAGCAGTACTTC	CASSFKQGAYEQYF
NA	NA	TRBV10-3	TRBJ2-5	TGTGCCATCGGACCGAGGGGGGCTGGTGAGACCCAGTACTTC	CAIGPRGAGETQYF
NA	NA	TRBV6-5	TRBJ1-4	TGTGCCAGCAGATCATCAGGGAAGTGGCGGGAAAAACTGTTTTTT	CASRSSGKWREKLFF
NA	NA	TRBV10-2	TRBJ2-6	TGCGCCAGCCGTTCTGGAGGATTCTCTGGGGCCAACGTCCTGACTTTC	CASRSGGFSGANVLTF
NA	NA	TRBV27	TRBJ2-3	TGTGCCAGCAGTCCGGCCCGGGGAGGAAAAGATACGCAGTATTTT	CASSPARGGKDTQYF
NA	TRBD2	TRBV20-1	TRBJ2-7	TGCAGTGCTAGACGGCGAGGACTAGCGGGAGGGCCCGAGCAGTACTTC	CSARRRGLAGGPEQYF
NA	TRBD1	TRBV3-1	TRBJ1-1	TGTGCCAGCAGCCGCACAGGGGGCAGGACTGAAGCTTTCTTT	CASSRTGGRTEAFF
NA	TRBD1	TRBV7-2	TRBJ1-1	TGTGCCAGCAGCTTCCGGACAGGGATGAACACTGAAGCTTTCTTT	CASSFRTGMNTEAFF
NA	NA	TRBV18	TRBJ2-5	TGTGCCAGCTCACCGAACAGCCAAGAGACCCAGTACTTC	CASSPNSQETQYF
NA	NA	TRBV12-3/TRBV12-4	TRBJ2-7	TGTGCCAGCAGTTTGGGCCACGAGCAGTACTTC	CASSLGHEQYF
NA	NA	TRBV28	TRBJ2-3	TGTGCCAGCAGTATTCCGGGCCAGGGCACAGATACGCAGTATTTT	CASSIPGQGTDTQYF
once	NA	TRBV29-1	TRBJ1-1	TGCAGCGTTATTACAGCTATGAACACTGAAGCTTTCTTT	CSVITAMNTEAFF
NA	TRBD1	TRBV20-1	TRBJ2-7	TGCAGTGCTAGAACAGGGGTGACCTACGAGCAGTACTTC	CSARTGVTYEQYF
NA	NA	TRBV12-3/TRBV12-4	TRBJ2-7	TGTGCCAGCAGTTCAGGGGACACCTACGAGCAGTACTTC	CASSSGDTYEQYF
NA	TRBD2	TRBV24-1	TRBJ2-2	TGTGCCACCAGTGATTACCCCGTAGCGGGAAACACCGGGGAGCTGTTTTTT	CATSDYPVAGNTGELFF
NA	NA	TRBV4-1	TRBJ2-3	TGCGCCAGCAGCCTCGGGGGGCCCCTAGGGGATACGCAGTATTTT	CASSLGGPLGDTQYF
NA	NA	TRBV11-2	TRBJ2-3	TGTGCCAGCAGCTCCCGAACAGATACGCAGTATTTT	CASSSRTDTQYF
NA	TRBD2	TRBV25-1	TRBJ2-6	TGTGCCAGCAGTGAGGGCGGGAGCTCTGGGGCCAACGTCCTGACTTTC	CASSEGGSSGANVLTF
NA	TRBD1	TRBV5-6	TRBJ2-7	TGTGCCAGCAGCAGGCAACGGACAGGGCTCTCCTACGAGCAGTACTTC	CASSRQRTGLSYEQYF
NA	TRBD1	TRBV5-6	TRBJ2-1	TGTGCCAGCAGCTTGAGGGGGCCGTACATCAATGAGCAGTTCTTC	CASSLRGPYINEQFF
NA	NA	TRBV12-3/TRBV12-4	TRBJ2-1	TGTGCCAGCCGCTCGGGGAGCTCCTACAATGAGCAGTTCTTC	CASRSGSSYNEQFF
NA	NA	TRBV20-1	TRBJ2-5	TGCAGCGCAGCCCGGGGATCCGAGACCCAGTACTTC	CSAARGSETQYF
NA	NA	TRBV7-9	TRBJ1-5	TGTGCCAGCAGCTTAGAGCCGGGCAATCAGCCCCAGCATTTT	CASSLEPGNQPQHF
once	NA	TRBV12-3/TRBV12-4	TRBJ2-4	TGTGCCAGCAGATCGAGTCGACAGGGAGGTATTTTGGAGTACTTC	CASRSSRQGGILEYF
NA	NA	TRBV19	TRBJ1-3	TGTGCCAGTAGTATGCCCGGAACTGGAAACACCATATATTTT	CASSMPGTGNTIYF
NA	NA	TRBV7-2	TRBJ2-1	TGTGCCAGCAGCTTAGCGGGGGGGCGACGAGTCAATGAGCAGTTCTTC	CASSLAGGRRVNEQFF
NA	NA	TRBV7-2	TRBJ1-3	TGTGCCAGCAGCTTAGCTGGAAACACCATATATTTT	CASSLAGNTIYF
once	NA	TRBV19	TRBJ1-2	TGTGCCAGTAGTCCCATGGACAGCAACTATGGCTACACCTTC	CASSPMDSNYGYTF
NA	NA	TRBV12-3/TRBV12-4	TRBJ2-2	TGTGCCAGCTTGAGGGGATTGAACGGGGAGCTGTTTTTT	CASLRGLNGELFF
NA	NA	TRBV2	TRBJ2-5	TGTGCCAGCAGTGAGGGGTGGGGGGCAGAGACCCAGTACTTC	CASSEGWGAETQYF